This is a list of T cell receptor beta chains from one sample in a study of early T cells in non-severe SARS-CoV-2 infection. Each CDR3 protein is one row after TCRdb ran MiXCR on the 5' RACE reads. This sample carries some 110,000 distinct CDR3 sequences, under 15% of them seen once, and the ten largest clones take less than 25%. The sequencing input was whole blood. These receptors originate from an adult who was a healthcare worker with PCR-confirmed SARS-CoV-2 infection or an uninfected control (not recorded which). Each CDR3 is given with its conserved first and last residue.

J	V	CDR3
TRBJ2-5	TRBV5-1	CASRRGLQETQYF
TRBJ1-2	TRBV4-2	CASSQVQGETGYTF
TRBJ2-3	TRBV4-1	CASSQGGLAGRTDTQYF
TRBJ2-3	TRBV5-5	CASSLSGGGALDTQYF
TRBJ1-6	TRBV15	CATSRNRLSSYNSPLHF
TRBJ1-6	TRBV6-5	CASSYGTPDSPLHF
TRBJ2-3	TRBV3-1	CASSQERTRRDTQYF
TRBJ1-1	TRBV30	CAWSEIVEAFF
TRBJ2-7	TRBV3-1	CASSQAAGLLGEQYF
TRBJ2-6	TRBV7-6	CASSASAGGPGRSSGANVLTF
TRBJ2-7	TRBV4-2	CASSQDAGGLYEQYF
TRBJ1-3	TRBV30	CASHSDNSGNTIYF
TRBJ1-6	TRBV7-2	CASSLVFQVNSPLHF